The 21 T cell receptor beta chains listed next were all sequenced from one sample in a study of regulatory T cells in long-lasting Graves disease. As for time point: newly diagnosed GD, antithyroid drugs for less than 3 months. Preparation of the TCR library used RNA extracted from PBMCs. The TCR beta library used iRepertoire HTBI primers with Arm-PCR amplification of CDR3. TCRdb analysed the multiplex PCR reads with MiXCR anew, one entry per CDR3 protein. The sample consists of about 440,000 distinct CDR3 sequences, more than 13% of them appearing once. These same data were also listed under a study on T cells in Graves' hyperthyroidism and ophthalmopathy.

The sequencing used peripheral blood mononuclear cells (PBMCs), collected at new diagnosis, from a patient treated with antithyroid drugs. The receptors shown here come from a woman aged 25-40 years with Graves disease.

This clonotype was recorded many times. The V and J genes are TRBV12-3 or TRBV12-4 and TRBJ2-2; no reliable D call. This CDR3 spans 16 amino acids. V gave up 5 bases and J gave up 0 bases, with 13 bases separating them. The CDR3, as DNA: TGTGCCAGCAGTCCGCGGACGGTCGCGAACACCGGGGAGCTGTTTTTT. Its protein product is CASSPRTVANTGELFF.

The chain combines TRBV28 with TRBJ2-4, with D possibly matching TRBD2 (5 bases). Trimming took 6 bases from V and 6 from J, leaving 12 bases between them. Per the germline V gene, CDR1 is MDHEN and CDR2 is SYDVKM. The CDR3 contains 13 residues. The CDR3 nucleotides are TGTGCCAGCAGGTCTGATAGCGTAAACATTCAGTACTTC. This sequence encodes CASRSDSVNIQYF.

This clonotype was seen at least ten times. This chain links TRBV5-1 with TRBJ1-5; 10 bases line up with TRBD1. CDR1 and CDR2 (germline): SGHRS, YFSETQ. The trim removed 4 bases at V and 7 bases at J, leaving 5 bases unmatched. The length of the CDR3 is 14 residues. The CDR3 here is CASSTGTGAQPQHF. In DNA form, the CDR3 reads TGCGCCAGCAGCACAGGGACAGGGGCGCAGCCCCAGCATTTT.

This clonotype was seen just once. A read error may explain this, as a much larger clone is one base away. The rearrangement uses TRBV12-3 or TRBV12-4 and TRBJ1-2, with 7 bases matching TRBD1. The CDR3 is 16 amino acids. V lost 3 bases and J lost 6; bases outside the gene matches: 13. CDR3 sequence: CASSFGQGDRNHGYTF. The CDR3 DNA reads as TGTGCCAGCAGTTTTGGGCAGGGGGATCGGAACCATGGCTACACCTTC.

This clonotype was seen more than once but under ten times. The J gene is TRBJ1-2, the V gene TRBV7-3; 11 bases fit TRBD1. After removal of 8 bases from V and 9 bases from J, the junction contained 8 bases not matched to a gene. In germline, CDR1 is SGHTA, CDR2 FQGTGA. The CDR3 consists of 13 residues. The CDR3 loop is CASSRDRGSSYTF. CDR3 nucleotide sequence: TGTGCCAGCTCCCGGGACAGGGGGTCGAGCTACACCTTC.

The chain recombines TRBV5-1 with TRBJ1-4; D is possibly TRBD1 (6 bases). The length of the CDR3 is 14 residues. Trimming pared 4 bases from V and 7 bases from J, leaving 14 bases between. Germline CDR1 SGHRS, CDR2 YFSETQ. In DNA, the CDR3 is TGCGCCAGCAGCATACAGGGTTCGTCTGAAAAACTGTTTTTT. Amino acid sequence: CASSIQGSSEKLFF. Full variable domain (rest looked up from reference TRBV5-1 and TRBJ1-4): KAGVTQTPRYLIKTRGQQVTLSCSPISGHRSVSWYQQTPGQGLQFLFEYFSETQRNKGNFPGRFSGRQFSNSRSEMNVSTLELGDSALYLCASSIQGSSEKLFFGSGTQLSVL.

The chain couples TRBV28 to TRBJ2-7; 10 bases agree with TRBD2. The V and J ends lost 6 bases and 2 bases, in that order; junction bases with no gene match: 4. Germline V lookup: CDR1 MDHEN, CDR2 SYDVKM. The CDR3 contains 14 residues. The CDR3 nucleotides are TGTGCCAGCAGGACTAGCGGGCTCCCCTACGAGCAGTACTTC. The encoded protein is CASRTSGLPYEQYF.

This clonotype turned up a few times. The rearrangement uses TRBV28 and TRBJ1-3; D is possibly TRBD1 (5 bases). The germline CDR1 and CDR2 sequences are MDHEN and SYDVKM. Trimming removed 4 bases from V and 3 bases from J, with 13 bases in between. This CDR3 is built from 15 residues. The CDR3 DNA reads as TGTGCCAGCAGTTGGGGGACGGAGGATGGAAACACCATATATTTT. This sequence encodes CASSWGTEDGNTIYF.

At least ten counts were recorded for this clonotype. This chain links TRBV5-1 with TRBJ1-1, with 11 nucleotides matching TRBD1. J lost 5 bases, V lost 4 bases, and 7 bases had no gene match. Germline CDR1 and CDR2: SGHRS and YFSETQ. This CDR3 contains 15 residues. This CDR3 is CASSHDWDRGTEAFF. The CDR3 region has the DNA TGCGCCAGCAGCCACGACTGGGACAGGGGGACTGAAGCTTTCTTT.

This clonotype was detected many times. The CDR3 DNA sequence: TGTGCCACCAGTGGGGAGGACAGATCCGGATCTAATAATCAGCCCCAGCATTTT. The encoded protein is CATSGEDRSGSNNQPQHF. The chain couples TRBV24-1 to TRBJ1-5; weak D call: TRBD1 (6 bases). Germline CDR1 and CDR2: KGHDR and SFDVKD. Trimming cost V 5 bases and J 4 bases, with 23 bases left between them. The CDR3 is 18 amino acids.

This chain uses TRBV7-2 with TRBJ2-5, with 7 bases aligning to TRBD1. Germline V gene sequence: CDR1 SGHTA, CDR2 FQGNSA. The CDR3 consists of 15 residues. The ends lost 4 bases at V and 2 bases at J; junction bases unmatched: 7. The CDR3 coding sequence is TGTGCCAGCAGCTCCGACAGGGCAAGACAAGAGACCCAGTACTTC. Protein: CASSSDRARQETQYF.

This clonotype has at least ten counts. The rearrangement links TRBV5-1 to TRBJ2-7, with D possibly TRBD1 on 5 matching bases. This CDR3 comprises 14 residues. The V end was cut by 3 bases, the J end by 0 bases, with 10 bases between. Germline loops: CDR1 SGHRS, CDR2 YFSETQ. CDR3 coding DNA: TGCGCCAGCAGCTCTAGACAGCCCTCCTACGAGCAGTACTTC. Translation gives CASSSRQPSYEQYF.

The rearrangement joins TRBV11-2 to TRBJ2-3; TRBD1 aligns across 9 bases. This CDR3 is 15 amino acids long. V dropped 4 bases and J dropped 4; count of bases not matched to a gene: 6. CDR1 is SGHAT and CDR2 is FQNNGV in the germline V gene. In DNA form, the CDR3 reads TGTGCCAGCAGCTCCTCCGGGACAGGGCCAGATACGCAGTATTTT. Amino acids: CASSSSGTGPDTQYF.

The CDR3 loop is CASSLRGGANTGELFF. As DNA, the CDR3 is TGTGCCAGCAGTTTACGGGGGGGCGCGAACACCGGGGAGCTGTTTTTT. The V gene is TRBV28, the J gene TRBJ2-2, with 8 bases lining up with TRBD2. The trim removed 2 bases at V and 0 bases at J, leaving 2 bases unmatched. This CDR3 has 16 amino acids. Germline V CDR1 and CDR2: MDHEN, SYDVKM. The full variable domain, with the rest looked up from reference TRBV28 and TRBJ2-2, is DVKVTQSSRYLVKRTGEKVFLECVQDMDHENMFWYRQDPGLGLRLIYFSYDVKMKEKGDIPEGYSVSREKKERFSLILESASTNQTSMYLCASSLRGGANTGELFFGEGSRLTVL.

This clonotype has a count of ten or more. The V and J genes are TRBV12-3 or TRBV12-4 and TRBJ2-7; maybe TRBD2 (6 bases). Deletions cut 2 bases from V and 0 bases from J, with 11 bases between. CDR3 length: 15 residues. The CDR3 reads CASSLNGGSSYEQYF. CDR3 DNA: TGTGCCAGCAGTTTAAATGGAGGGAGCTCCTACGAGCAGTACTTC.

This clonotype has just a few counts. The chain links TRBV3-1 to TRBJ2-1, with a weak D call TRBD2 (5 bases). The V end was cut by 2 bases, the J end by 8 bases, with 22 bases between. The CDR3 loop spans 17 amino acids. The V gene's germline CDR1 is LGHDT and CDR2 YNNKEL (reference sequence). DNA for the CDR3: TGTGCCAGCAGCCAAAACCCGCCCGGGCCGTACGGGGATGAGCAGTTCTTC. Its translation is CASSQNPPGPYGDEQFF.

This clonotype was seen ten or more times. This chain links TRBV15 with TRBJ2-1; TRBD2 might be the D (5 bases). V was clipped by 1 base and J by 1 base, with 11 bases between them. CDR3 length: 16 residues. CDR1 and CDR2 from the germline V gene are LNHNV and YYDKDF (reference sequence). The CDR3: CATSRALLESYNEQFF. The CDR3 bases are TGTGCCACCAGCAGAGCCCTACTAGAGTCCTACAATGAGCAGTTCTTC.

This clonotype came up many times. The rearrangement links TRBV29-1 to TRBJ2-7, with 10 bases matching TRBD1. This CDR3 spans 12 amino acids. J gave up 4 bases and V 4 bases, and 1 base lay outside the gene matches. Germline assignment: CDR1 SQVTM and CDR2 ANQGSEA. The CDR3 is CSVGTGGYEQYF. DNA of the CDR3: TGCAGCGTTGGGACAGGGGGTTACGAGCAGTACTTC.

This clonotype was detected ten times or more. The chain combines TRBV3-1 with TRBJ1-3; D is unclear. The germline V and J ends were trimmed by 4 bases and 0 bases, with 10 bases remaining between them. Germline CDR1 is LGHDT and CDR2 is YNNKEL (reference sequence). The CDR3 is made up of 15 amino acids. The CDR3 DNA sequence: TGTGCCAGCAGCCCTGTTCTGAGCTCTGGAAACACCATATATTTT. Translating gives CASSPVLSSGNTIYF.

This clonotype was seen at least ten times. This chain links TRBV27 with TRBJ1-4; no clear D gene. CDR1 is MNHEY, CDR2 SMNVEV, per germline (reference sequence). Between the trimmed V and J ends, which lost 2 bases and 3 bases, there was a span of 4 bases. The length of the CDR3 is 13 residues. DNA of the CDR3: TGTGCCAGCAGTTTAATGGCTAATGAAAAACTGTTTTTT. This encodes CASSLMANEKLFF.

The chain recombines TRBV15 with TRBJ1-1; 7 bases are a match to TRBD1. Germline-derived CDR1 and CDR2 are LNHNV and YYDKDF (reference sequence). The CDR3 spans 14 residues. The ends lost 5 bases at V and 7 bases at J; junction bases unmatched: 10. This CDR3 is CATSPQDRSNEAFF. For the CDR3, the DNA is TGTGCCACCAGCCCCCAGGACAGGAGCAATGAAGCTTTCTTT.